This T cell receptor (beta chain) emerged from a study of OX40 agonist ivuxolimab in advanced cancers. Study results and caveats: Antigen specificity was not determined for the expanded peripheral T cells.

Regarding this clone: Its specificity is unknown.

Repertoires were generated with immunoSEQ multiplex PCR, while TCRdb's copy carries only in-frame clones and drops some. The profile shows some 100,000 clones, roughly 92% of them singletons. Germline V CDR1 and CDR2: SQVTM, ANQGSEA. V was clipped by 4 bases and J by 9 bases; unmatched bases: 8. This CDR3 has 14 amino acids. The chain has TRBV29-1 and TRBJ2-1; TRBD2 aligns across 11 bases. Sequenced here: CD4+ or CD8+ T cells sorted from blood, sampled in a trial of the OX40 agonist ivuxolimab. This sequence was found in an adult with an advanced solid tumor such as melanoma, head and neck, liver or kidney cancer. Here the CDR3 reads CSVAGTSGAREQFF. For the CDR3, the DNA is TGCAGCGTTGCCGGGACTAGCGGTGCCCGTGAGCAGTTCTTC.